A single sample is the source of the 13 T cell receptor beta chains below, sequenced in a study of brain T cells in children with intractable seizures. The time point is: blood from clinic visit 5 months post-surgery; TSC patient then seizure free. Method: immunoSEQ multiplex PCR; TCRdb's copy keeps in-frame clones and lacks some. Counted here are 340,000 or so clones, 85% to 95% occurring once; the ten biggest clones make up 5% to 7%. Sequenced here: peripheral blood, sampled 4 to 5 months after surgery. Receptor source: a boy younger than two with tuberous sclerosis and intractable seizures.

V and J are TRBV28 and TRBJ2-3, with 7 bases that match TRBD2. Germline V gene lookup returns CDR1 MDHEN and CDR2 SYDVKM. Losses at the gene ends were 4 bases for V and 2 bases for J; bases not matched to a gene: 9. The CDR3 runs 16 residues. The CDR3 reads CASSSVSREDTDTQYF. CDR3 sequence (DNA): TGTGCCAGCAGTTCGGTCTCCCGGGAGGACACAGATACGCAGTATTTT.

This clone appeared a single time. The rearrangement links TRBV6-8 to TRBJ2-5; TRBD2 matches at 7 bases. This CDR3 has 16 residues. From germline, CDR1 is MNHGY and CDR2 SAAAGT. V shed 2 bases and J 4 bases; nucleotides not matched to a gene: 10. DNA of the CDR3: TGTGCCAGCAGTTACCAAGGGCTAGCGGTCAGAGAGACCCAGTACTTC. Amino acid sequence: CASSYQGLAVRETQYF.

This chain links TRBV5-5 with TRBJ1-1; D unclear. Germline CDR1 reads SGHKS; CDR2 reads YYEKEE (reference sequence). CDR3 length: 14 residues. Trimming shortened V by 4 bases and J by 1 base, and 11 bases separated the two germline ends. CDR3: CASSLEVGNTEAFF. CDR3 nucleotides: TGTGCCAGCAGCCTGGAGGTCGGGAACACTGAAGCTTTCTTT.

CDR3 amino acids: CASSQEMALAYNEQFF. CDR3 in DNA: TGTGCCAGCAGCCAAGAAATGGCATTAGCCTACAATGAGCAGTTCTTC. The chain links TRBV3-1 (or the pseudogene TRBV3-2) to TRBJ2-1; no firm D call. CDR1 and CDR2 from the germline V gene are LGHDT and YNNKEL (reference sequence). This CDR3 has 16 amino acids. V shed 0 bases and J shed 2 bases, with 11 bases lying between them.

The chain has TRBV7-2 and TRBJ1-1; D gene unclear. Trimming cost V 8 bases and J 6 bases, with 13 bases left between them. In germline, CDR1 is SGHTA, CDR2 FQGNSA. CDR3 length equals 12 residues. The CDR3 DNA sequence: TGTGCCAGCCAAATCAGTGGACCTGAAGCTTTCTTT. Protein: CASQISGPEAFF.

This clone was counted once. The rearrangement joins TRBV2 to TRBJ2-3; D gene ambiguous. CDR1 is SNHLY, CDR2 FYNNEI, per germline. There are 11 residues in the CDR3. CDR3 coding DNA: TGTTATGTTTGGGACACAGATACGCAGTATTTT. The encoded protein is CYVWDTDTQYF.

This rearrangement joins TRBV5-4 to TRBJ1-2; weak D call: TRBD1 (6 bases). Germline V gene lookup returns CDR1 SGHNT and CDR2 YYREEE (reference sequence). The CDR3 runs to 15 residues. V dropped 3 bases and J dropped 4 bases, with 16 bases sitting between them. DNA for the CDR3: TGTGCCAGCAGCTCCACCCCACAGGGTAGCTATGGCTACACCTTC. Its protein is CASSSTPQGSYGYTF.

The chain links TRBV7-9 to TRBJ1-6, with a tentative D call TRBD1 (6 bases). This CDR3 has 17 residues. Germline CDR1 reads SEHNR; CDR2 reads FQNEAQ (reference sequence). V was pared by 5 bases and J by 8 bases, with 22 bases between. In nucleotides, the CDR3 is TGTGCCAGCAGCCCCCGGAGCGGGACAATGGCTGATTCACCCCTCCACTTT. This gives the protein CASSPRSGTMADSPLHF.

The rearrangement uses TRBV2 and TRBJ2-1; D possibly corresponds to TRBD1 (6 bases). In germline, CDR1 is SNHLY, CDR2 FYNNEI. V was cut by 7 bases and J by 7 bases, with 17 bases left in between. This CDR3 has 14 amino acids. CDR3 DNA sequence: TGTGCCAGCATCCCGGACAGAACCAAAAATGAGCAGTTCTTC. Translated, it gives CASIPDRTKNEQFF. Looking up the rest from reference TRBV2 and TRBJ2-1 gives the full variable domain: EPEVTQTPSHQVTQMGQEVILRCVPISNHLYFYWYRQILGQKVEFLVSFYNNEISEKSEIFDDQFSVERPDGSNFTLKIRSTKLEDSAMYFCASIPDRTKNEQFFGPGTRLTVL.

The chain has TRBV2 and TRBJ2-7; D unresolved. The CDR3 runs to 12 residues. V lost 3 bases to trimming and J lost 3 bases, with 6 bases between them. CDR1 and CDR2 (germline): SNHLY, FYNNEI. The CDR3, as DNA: TGTGCCAGCAGTGACGACTTCTACGAGCAGTACTTC. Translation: CASSDDFYEQYF.

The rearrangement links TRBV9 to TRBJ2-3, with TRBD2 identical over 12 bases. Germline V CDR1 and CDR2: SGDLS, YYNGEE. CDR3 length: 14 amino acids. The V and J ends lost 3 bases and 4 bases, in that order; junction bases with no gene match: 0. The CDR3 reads CASSASGGADTQYF. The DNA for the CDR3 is TGTGCCAGCAGCGCTAGCGGGGGGGCAGATACGCAGTATTTT.

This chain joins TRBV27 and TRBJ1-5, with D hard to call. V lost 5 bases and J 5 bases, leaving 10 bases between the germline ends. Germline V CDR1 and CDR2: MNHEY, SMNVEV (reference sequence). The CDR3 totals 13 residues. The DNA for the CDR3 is TGTGCCAGCAGTGTGGCACCTCATCAGCCCCAGCATTTT. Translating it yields CASSVAPHQPQHF.

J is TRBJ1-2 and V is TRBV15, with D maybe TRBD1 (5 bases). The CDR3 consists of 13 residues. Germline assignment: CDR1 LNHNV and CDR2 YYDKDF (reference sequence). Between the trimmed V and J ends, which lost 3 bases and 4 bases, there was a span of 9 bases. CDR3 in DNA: TGTGCCACCAGCAGGGGGACGGGCTATGGCTACACCTTC. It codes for CATSRGTGYGYTF.